The clone carrying this TCR beta chain was seen a few times. This specimen comes from a study of T cells after yellow fever vaccination. TCRdb processed the 5' RACE reads anew with MiXCR; each CDR3 protein has one entry. The sample comprises over 300,000 distinct CDR3 sequences, around 3.9% of which are singletons, and about 25% rests with the top ten. This CDR3 has 15 residues. Trimming left V 4 bases short and J 0 bases short, with 13 bases between. Per the germline V gene, CDR1 is SGHRS and CDR2 is YFSETQ. The source material was PBMCs, sampled on the day of the yellow fever booster vaccination. The clonotype comes from a young man who received the YFV17D yellow fever vaccine. The genes are TRBV5-1 and TRBJ2-5; perhaps TRBD2 as D (6 bases). The CDR3 DNA sequence: TGCGCCAGCAGCGGCGGGACGGTGTACCAAGAGACCCAGTACTTC. It yields the protein CASSGGTVYQETQYF.